This T cell receptor (beta chain) was sequenced in a study of naive and memory T cell subsets (dated by TCRdb to about 2017). For context, the study as a whole: The study applied an open-source, UMI-based TCR alpha and beta sequencing pipeline to sorted naive and memory peripheral blood T cell subsets. The functional CMV T cell responses agreed completely with IgG serology results. RNA was DNase-treated and reverse transcribed with TCR constant-region primers, mostly using SuperScript III. The paper as a whole reports these results and caveats: The abundance of TCRs followed a power law with an exponent that differed between naive and memory subsets yet stayed consistent across the three individuals. After error correction, over 90% of naive TCR sequences appeared only once, giving much steeper abundance distributions than memory subsets. A few larger clonotypes were present in naive repertoires, particularly the CD8 repertoires, and these clonotypes were possibly memory cells re-expressing CD45RA. RNA-based TCR counts may be affected by expression changes linked to T cell activation and differentiation. The repertoire findings for the naive and memory subsets could not be validated, as no ground truth was available. Single alpha or beta chain sequences, rather than paired alpha/beta receptors, were used to define clonotypes. Gini index rose and Shannon and inverse Simpson diversity fell from naive through CM, EM and EMRA in both CD4 and CD8 cells.

Library preparation was by UMI-ligation and nested PCR. The beta constant-region primer was an equimolar mix of two oligonucleotides covering both TRBC1 and TRBC2. The ligated cDNA went through four rounds of PCR with nested alpha and beta constant-region primers together with the SP2 primer. A single-stranded oligonucleotide carrying the SP2 primer and a 12-nucleotide UMI was ligated to the 3' end of the cDNA by T4 RNA ligase 1. The ligation reaction was incubated at 16°C for about 20-24 hours. PCR2 was usually performed as a SYBR Green qPCR and halted at a preset threshold so that over-amplification would not occur. Every purification after the first one was done using Agencourt AMPure XP magnetic beads. Libraries were quantified by Qubit and checked on a TapeStation, where a main peak was expected near 650 bp. Pooled libraries were sequenced on an Illumina MiSeq with v2 2x251 paired-end kits, typically giving about 0.85-2.3 million reads per sample. Libraries were pooled at about 4 nM per sample, and roughly 4.5-7.5% PhiX was added to improve cluster recognition. Per the source publication's procedure: V and J genes were assigned to Demultiplexor-processed FASTQ reads by Decombinator through tag matching, with a single base-pair mismatch being allowed. Collapsinator used UMIs to correct both sequencing errors and frequency errors arising from PCR heterogeneity. TCRs were translated and CDR3s were extracted from the conserved cysteine to the FGXG phenylalanine by CDR3Translator, with non-productive sequences being flagged. Gini, Shannon entropy and inverse Simpson indices were calculated on repertoires subsampled to equal numbers of UMI-defined TCRs. Clonotype abundance distributions were fitted to a power law by maximum likelihood within the linear range. Similar UMI counts, unique TCR numbers and clonal distributions were obtained with the pipeline and with MIGEC on one naive CD8 sample. One analysis removed from the naive repertoire any naive TCRs that were also present in any memory subset from the same donor. A set of 7,322 CMV-associated CDR3 sequences, compiled from VDJdb and a published dataset, was used to search the repertoires. Starting from the raw public reads, TCRdb applied fastp trimming at Q25, assembled clones with MiXCR and retained in-frame beta chains. Duplicate CDR3 protein sequences are folded into a single record with the most common DNA and genes. The V and J calls were not made by the authors but by TCRdb's processing. The sample table shows over 110,000 distinct CDR3 sequences, and 15% to 25% are seen once. The top ten clonotypes cover 0.6% to 0.7% of the sample.

CDR1 is given as SGHRS and CDR2 as YFSETQ, both from the germline V gene. The CDR3 measures 13 amino acids from cysteine to phenylalanine. Solely the CDR3 DNA is kept, with 39 bases framed from the first base. V sheds 2 bases and J sheds 3 bases, leaving 7 bases between their ends. Separate amplification of TCR alpha and beta chain libraries was performed from the second PCR step onward. To determine each donor's CMV status, fresh PBMCs were stimulated overnight with CMV viral lysate, and IFNgamma production from CD4+ T cells was then assessed. CD4 T cells were positively selected with Miltenyi beads, followed by positive selection of CD8 T cells from the CD4-negative fraction. After staining for CD3, CD4, CD8, CD45RA, CD27 and a live/dead dye, cells were sorted on a BD Aria II into four subsets based on CD45RA and CD27. A few healthy volunteers provided blood, and the blood of each volunteer was split into CD4 and CD8 T cells and then into four differentiation subsets. About 110 ml of peripheral blood was drawn per donor, and PBMC were isolated by Ficoll-Paque PLUS density-gradient centrifugation. Sorted cells were lysed in RLT buffer, and RNA was extracted with a Qiagen RNeasy kit and stored at -80°C.

Details on this clonotype: The antigen this receptor binds is unknown. Base qualities are not recorded, but no much larger clone differs from it by a single base.

The chain uses TRBV5-1 and TRBJ2-3; a weak D assignment points to TRBD2 (5 bases agree). The TCR originated in a human donor in good health. Sequenced material: naive CD8+ T cells from blood. This specimen's cell subset or site label, interpreted: naive T cells, CD45RA high CD27+. The DNA reads TGCGCCAGCAGCTTAGGACTTACAGATACGCAGTATTTT. Its protein reads: CASSLGLTDTQYF.